These 19 T cell receptor beta chains were sequenced from one sample in a study of T cells in Graves' hyperthyroidism and ophthalmopathy. RNA transcripts yielded amplified TCR beta CDR3 regions. The HTBI primer set was used in a first-round RT-PCR of the TCR CDR3. Each CDR3 protein is one row after TCRdb ran MiXCR on the multiplex PCR reads. The sample has almost 350,000 distinct CDR3 sequences, 15% to 20% seen once. Sequencing was performed on blood. These receptor sequences come from a woman between 40 and 50 years old with Graves' ophthalmopathy.

This clonotype was seen at least ten times. The chain combines TRBV2 with TRBJ1-1; no reliable D call. In germline, CDR1 is SNHLY, CDR2 FYNNEI. V was shortened by 4 bases and J by 3 bases, with 6 bases between the two germline ends. The CDR3 sequence is 12 residues long. The CDR3 is CASSVQHTEAFF. In nucleotides, the CDR3 is TGTGCCAGCAGTGTACAGCACACTGAAGCTTTCTTT.

V is TRBV6-2 or TRBV6-3 and J is TRBJ2-7; 14 nucleotides agree with TRBD2. With 2 bases clipped from V and 3 bases from J, the junction kept 12 bases outside the gene matches. Germline CDR1 and CDR2: MNHEY and SVGEGT. The CDR3 has 19 residues. The DNA of the CDR3 is TGTGCCAGCAGTTACCGACTAGCGGGAGGGCCTCATCAACTCTACGAGCAGTACTTC. Translation: CASSYRLAGGPHQLYEQYF.

This clonotype appeared many times. The V gene is TRBV28, the J gene TRBJ1-1; TRBD1 aligns across 9 bases. Trimming removed 6 bases from V and 11 bases from J; junction bases left unmatched: 4. The CDR3 contains 11 residues. In germline, CDR1 is MDHEN, CDR2 SYDVKM. The CDR3 DNA is TGTGCCAGCAGACACAGGGGGCGGGCTTTCTTT. Its translation is CASRHRGRAFF.

The gene calls are TRBV4-2 and TRBJ1-1; the D gene is possibly TRBD1 (6 bases). The germline V and J ends were trimmed by 7 bases and 13 bases, with 34 bases remaining between them. The CDR3 runs 17 residues. The germline V gene has CDR1 LGHNA and CDR2 YNFKEQ. CDR3: CASTPGGGALTSRRGFF. The CDR3 DNA is TGTGCCAGCACCCCAGGAGGGGGGGCCTTGACTTCTCGAAGAGGTTTCTTT.

This clonotype was seen at least ten times. The chain combines TRBV5-1 with TRBJ1-3; D is unclear. Trimming left V 4 bases short and J 4 bases short, with 15 bases between. Germline CDR1 is SGHRS and CDR2 is YFSETQ. CDR3 length: 15 residues. The CDR3 loop is CASSGGWGAGNTIYF. The CDR3 DNA follows: TGCGCCAGCAGCGGCGGATGGGGAGCGGGAAACACCATATATTTT.

The rearrangement uses TRBV6-1 and TRBJ2-7; 7 nucleotides line up with TRBD1. Unmatched junction bases numbered 10, after V lost 10 bases and J lost 4 bases. This CDR3 comprises 13 residues. The germline V gene has CDR1 MNHNS and CDR2 SASEGT. The CDR3 loop is CAIEDRTQYEQYF. In DNA, the CDR3 is TGTGCCATCGAGGACAGGACACAATACGAGCAGTACTTC.

This clonotype was seen repeatedly, ten times or more. The genes are TRBV12-3 or TRBV12-4 and TRBJ1-5; the D is unclear. Trimming stripped 7 bases from V and 6 bases from J, with 10 bases between. This CDR3 has 12 amino acids. The CDR3 sequence: CASTTGRQPQHF. The CDR3 DNA is TGTGCCAGCACTACGGGCCGTCAGCCCCAGCATTTT.

This clonotype was counted ten times or more. V usage is TRBV9 and J usage is TRBJ2-5; D call uncertain. Germline lookup yields CDR1 SGDLS and CDR2 YYNGEE. The CDR3 sequence is 14 residues long. Trimming removed 3 bases at V and 1 base at J, with 10 bases between. The CDR3 reads CASSAPGSQETQYF. The CDR3 coding sequence is TGTGCCAGCAGCGCGCCAGGAAGCCAAGAGACCCAGTACTTC.

There are many counts of this clonotype. The rearrangement links TRBV28 to TRBJ1-1; no firm D call. Germline CDR1 and CDR2: MDHEN and SYDVKM. V was shortened by 4 bases and J by 0 bases, with 9 bases between the two germline ends. This CDR3 contains 14 residues. This chain's CDR3 is CASSSAELNTEAFF. CDR3 coding DNA: TGTGCCAGCAGTTCTGCAGAACTGAACACTGAAGCTTTCTTT.

This clonotype was observed at least ten times. The V call is TRBV5-1, the J call TRBJ2-5; 8 bases match TRBD2. Germline V lookup: CDR1 SGHRS, CDR2 YFSETQ. CDR3 size: 15 residues. Germline trimming cut 0 bases from V and 4 bases from J; bases unmatched to any gene: 5. The CDR3 here is CASSLAGGGRETQYF. DNA of the CDR3: TGCGCCAGCAGCTTGGCCGGGGGGGGTCGAGAGACCCAGTACTTC.

Worth noting for this clonotype: The junction differs from germline at one of its ends, possibly a read error. The V call is TRBV28, the J call TRBJ1-2; tentative D call: TRBD1 (5 bases). Germline-derived CDR1 and CDR2 are MDHEN and SYDVKM. The CDR3 is 14 amino acids. Written as DNA, the CDR3 is TGTGCCAGCAGTTCCCGCTCGCAGGGAGGTGGCTACATCTTC. Translating it yields CASSSRSQGGGYIF.

The V gene is TRBV28, the J gene TRBJ2-7, with D unclear. Germline loops: CDR1 MDHEN, CDR2 SYDVKM. The V gene lost 6 bases and the J gene lost 2 bases, with 14 bases spanning the gap. This CDR3 contains 14 residues. The CDR3 sequence: CASSLDRVAYEQYF. CDR3 sequence (DNA): TGTGCCAGCAGCCTAGACCGGGTGGCCTACGAGCAGTACTTC.

This clonotype was recorded many times. This chain links TRBV6-1 with TRBJ2-5; D remains ambiguous. CDR3 length: 13 residues. The germline V gene encodes CDR1 MNHNS and CDR2 SASEGT. The V end was cut by 3 bases, the J end by 2 bases, with 7 bases between. The CDR3 nucleotides are TGTGCCAGCAGTGAGACAACACAAGAGACCCAGTACTTC. Protein sequence: CASSETTQETQYF.

This clonotype showed up many times. The J gene is TRBJ2-7, the V gene TRBV6-1; 9 positions agree with TRBD2. Germline CDR1 and CDR2: MNHNS and SASEGT. Trimming took 5 bases from V and 2 from J; bases not matched to a gene: 13. The CDR3 is 17 amino acids. CDR3 in amino acids: CASSPLLGRLAAYEQYF. Here the CDR3 DNA reads TGTGCCAGCAGTCCTCTACTGGGGCGACTAGCGGCCTACGAGCAGTACTTC.

At least ten counts were recorded for this clonotype. The rearrangement uses TRBV27 and TRBJ1-5; 8 nucleotides line up with TRBD1. Germline CDR1 MNHEY, CDR2 SMNVEV (reference sequence). This CDR3 has 15 amino acids. The V gene end was trimmed by 5 bases and the J gene end by 1 base; junction bases not matched to a gene: 4. DNA of the CDR3: TGTGCCAGCAGTCCACAGGGGGAAAGCAATCAGCCCCAGCATTTT. Amino acid sequence: CASSPQGESNQPQHF.

This clonotype was detected ten times or more. This chain joins TRBV6-1 and TRBJ2-2; maybe TRBD2 (7 bases). Trimming removed 7 bases at V and 0 bases at J, with 12 bases between. Per the germline V gene, CDR1 is MNHNS and CDR2 is SASEGT. This CDR3 contains 15 residues. For the CDR3, the DNA is TGTGCCAGCACCGGGGGGCCCGCGAACACCGGGGAGCTGTTTTTT. This sequence encodes CASTGGPANTGELFF.

This clonotype was seen many times. The V gene is TRBV28, the J gene TRBJ1-2; 9 positions agree with TRBD1. The V segment lost 7 bases and the J segment 8 bases; nucleotides outside the gene matches: 5. CDR3 length: 12 amino acids. Germline V lookup: CDR1 MDHEN, CDR2 SYDVKM. The CDR3 region is CASMGTGNGYTF. In nucleotides, the CDR3 is TGTGCCAGCATGGGGACAGGGAACGGCTACACCTTC.

This clonotype showed up many times. This chain connects TRBV20-1 to TRBJ1-1; perhaps TRBD1 as D (6 bases). Germline loops: CDR1 DFQATT, CDR2 SNEGSKA (reference sequence). The CDR3 spans 16 residues. V was pared by 4 bases and J by 0 bases, with 18 bases between. CDR3 nucleotides: TGCAGTGCTAACGATTACGGGGGACAAATGAACACTGAAGCTTTCTTT. Amino acids: CSANDYGGQMNTEAFF.

There are many counts of this clonotype. The chain has TRBV24-1 and TRBJ1-2; 7 positions agree with TRBD1. Germline lookup yields CDR1 KGHDR and CDR2 SFDVKD. This CDR3 region has 13 residues. V shed 9 bases, J shed 6 bases, and the junction held 9 bases outside the gene matches. CDR3 coding DNA: TGTGCCACCCTTGGGAGGACAGGAGATGGCTACACCTTC. The encoded protein is CATLGRTGDGYTF.